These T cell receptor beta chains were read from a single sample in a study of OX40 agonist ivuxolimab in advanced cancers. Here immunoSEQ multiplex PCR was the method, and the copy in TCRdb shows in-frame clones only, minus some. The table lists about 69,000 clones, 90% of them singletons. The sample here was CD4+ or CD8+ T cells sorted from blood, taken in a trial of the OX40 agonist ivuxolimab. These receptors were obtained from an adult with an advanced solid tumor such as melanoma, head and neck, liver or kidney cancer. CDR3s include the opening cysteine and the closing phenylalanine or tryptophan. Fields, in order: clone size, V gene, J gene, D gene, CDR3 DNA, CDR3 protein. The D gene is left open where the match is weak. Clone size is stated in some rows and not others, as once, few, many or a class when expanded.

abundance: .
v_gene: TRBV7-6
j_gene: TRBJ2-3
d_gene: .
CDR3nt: TGTGCCAGCAGCTTGCGGGGTAGCACAGATACGCAGTATTTT
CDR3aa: CASSLRGSTDTQYF

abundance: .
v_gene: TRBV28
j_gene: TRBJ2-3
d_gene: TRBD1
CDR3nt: TGTGCCAGCAGCCAGACCGGGACAGGGGCCCACACAGATACGCAGTATTTT
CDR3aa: CASSQTGTGAHTDTQYF

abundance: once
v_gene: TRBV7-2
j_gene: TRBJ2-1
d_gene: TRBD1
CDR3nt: TGTGCCAGCAGCTTTGGGACAGGGGGAAGTCGCAATGAGCAGTTCTTC
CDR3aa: CASSFGTGGSRNEQFF

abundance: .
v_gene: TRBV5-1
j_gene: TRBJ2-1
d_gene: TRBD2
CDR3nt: TGCGCCAGCAGCAAGGGACTAGAGATTCCTGAGCAGTTCTTC
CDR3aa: CASSKGLEIPEQFF

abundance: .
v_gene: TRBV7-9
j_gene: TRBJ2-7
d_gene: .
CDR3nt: TGTGCCAGCAGCACCTTTGGCTCCTACGAGCAGTACTTC
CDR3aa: CASSTFGSYEQYF

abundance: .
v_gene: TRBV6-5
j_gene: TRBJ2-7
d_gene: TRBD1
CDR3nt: TGTGCCAGCAGCCGGACAGGGGCCAAGAATTACGAGCAGTACTTC
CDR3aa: CASSRTGAKNYEQYF

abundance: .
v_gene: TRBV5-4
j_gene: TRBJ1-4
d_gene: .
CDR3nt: TGTGCCAGCAGCTTGCGCAGCGGCCCAGCTAATGAAAAACTGTTTTTT
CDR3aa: CASSLRSGPANEKLFF

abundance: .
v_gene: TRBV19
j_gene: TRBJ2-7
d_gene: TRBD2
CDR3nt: TGTGCCAGTAGTATAAGGGAGGGGCAGAGCTACGAGCAGTACTTC
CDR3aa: CASSIREGQSYEQYF

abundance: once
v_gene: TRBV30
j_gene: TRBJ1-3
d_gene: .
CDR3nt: TGTGCCTGGTCTGGGAGCGGAAACACCATATATTTT
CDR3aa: CAWSGSGNTIYF

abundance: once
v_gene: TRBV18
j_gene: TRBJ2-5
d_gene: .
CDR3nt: TGTGCCAGCACAAAGGGCAGGCAAGAGACCCAGTACTTC
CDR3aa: CASTKGRQETQYF

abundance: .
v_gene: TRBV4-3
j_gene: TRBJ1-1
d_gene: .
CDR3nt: TGCGCCAGCAGCCAAGATCAGCGGTCTAACACTGAAGCTTTCTTT
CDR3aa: CASSQDQRSNTEAFF